Presented here are 7 T cell receptor beta chains from one specimen sequenced in a study of T-cell memory formation after mild COVID-19. TCRdb reprocessed the 5' RACE reads via MiXCR and lists one record per CDR3 protein. The sample gives 110,000 or so distinct CDR3 sequences, 22% of which show up once; approximately 40% is in the top ten. Source material: PBMCs or a T cell subset sorted from them (not recorded which). Receptor source: a man between 18 and 29 years old who had mild COVID-19 (a few samples of this study predate the infection). Cell type and time point are not known.

Here the CDR3 DNA reads TGTGCCAGCAGCTCAGGGACTAGCGGTAACATTCAGTACTTC. This sequence encodes CASSSGTSGNIQYF. The chain carries TRBV7-9 and TRBJ2-4; 11 bases are a match to TRBD2. Germline V gene lookup returns CDR1 SEHNR and CDR2 FQNEAQ (reference sequence). V lost 4 bases, J lost 7 bases, and 3 bases stayed unmatched. This CDR3 contains 14 residues. The full variable domain, rest sourced from reference TRBV7-9 and TRBJ2-4, is DTGVSQNPRHKITKRGQNVTFRCDPISEHNRLYWYRQTLGQGPEFLTYFQNEAQLEKSRLLSDRFSAERPKGSFSTLEIQRTEQGDSAMYLCASSSGTSGNIQYFGAGTRLSVL.

This chain connects TRBV28 to TRBJ1-4; D unresolved. This CDR3 has 14 amino acids. CDR1 and CDR2 (germline): MDHEN, SYDVKM. Trimming removed 10 bases at V and 7 bases at J, with 19 bases between. The CDR3 bases are TGTGCCACCAAGGGTCTAGGTGTGGGTGAAAAACTGTTTTTT. Protein product: CATKGLGVGEKLFF.

In this sample, this clonotype turned up a few times. CDR3 in DNA: TGCGCCAGCAGCTTGGCTGGGGACGAGCAGTACTTC. Translating it yields CASSLAGDEQYF. J is TRBJ2-7 and V is TRBV5-1; D not certain. This CDR3 comprises 12 residues. Trimming took 0 bases from V and 5 from J, leaving 6 bases between them. CDR1 SGHRS and CDR2 YFSETQ come from the germline V gene.

This chain joins TRBV5-5 and TRBJ1-2, with D perhaps TRBD1 (5 bases). V was shortened by 0 bases and J by 8 bases, with 17 bases between the two germline ends. This CDR3 is 15 amino acids long. CDR1 is SGHKS, CDR2 YYEKEE, per germline (reference sequence). The CDR3 DNA reads as TGTGCCAGCAGCTTGGATGGGGGAGGCCTGAGGGGCTACACCTTC. Translating gives CASSLDGGGLRGYTF.

The chain joins TRBV6-2 or TRBV6-3 to TRBJ2-7; D gene uncertain. Trimming left V 0 bases short and J 6 bases short, with 12 bases between. The CDR3 sequence is 14 residues long. CDR1 and CDR2 (germline): MNHEY, SVGEGT. The CDR3 bases are TGTGCCAGCAGTTACTCCAGTAGCTCCCGCGAGCAGTACGTC. Its translation: CASSYSSSSREQYV.

This clonotype occurred a few times. The chain employs TRBV4-3 and TRBJ2-3; no definite D call. The length of the CDR3 is 16 residues. Trimming removed 0 bases at V and 3 bases at J, with 13 bases between. Germline assignment: CDR1 LGHNA and CDR2 YSLEER. Here the CDR3 reads CASSQEGPRGTDTQYF. The CDR3 nucleotides are TGCGCCAGCAGCCAAGAAGGCCCAAGAGGTACAGATACGCAGTATTTT.

The rearrangement links TRBV6-1 to TRBJ2-7; D ambiguous. Per germline, CDR1 MNHNS and CDR2 SASEGT. V was shortened by 4 bases and J by 0 bases, with 10 bases between the two germline ends. The CDR3 has 14 amino acids. CDR3 amino acids: CASSANWGSYEQYV. As DNA, the CDR3 is TGTGCCAGCAGTGCAAACTGGGGCTCCTACGAGCAGTACGTC.